This T cell receptor (beta chain) is from a study of blood T cell repertoires in COVID-19. For the study at large: Sources were T cells, B-cell-depleted T cells, or PBMCs; the material itself was cDNA or gDNA.

Study processing details: The assay estimated nucleated cells by amplifying reference gene primers. Sequencing used immunoSEQ multiplex PCR; TCRdb keeps in-frame clones, though not all of them. That table furnishes V, J and clone size, whereas the DNA furnished D and trimming. The sample lists hundreds of thousands of clones; about 82% were seen once. Recovered status applied to Cohort 3 donors who had two consecutive negative PCRs. It also applied to those with clearance or with symptom resolution. Germline CDR1 MDHEN, CDR2 SYDVKM. This CDR3 is built from 14 residues. Trimming removed 4 bases from V and 7 bases from J, with 14 bases in between.

The clonotype comes from a woman aged 50 to 60 who had recovered from COVID-19. J is TRBJ2-1 and V is TRBV28, with D tentatively TRBD2 (5 bases). The sequencing input was PBMCs or T cells enriched from blood (not recorded which). This CDR3 reads CASSSGFLYNEQFF. The CDR3 DNA follows: TGTGCCAGCAGTTCGGGGTTTTTATATAATGAGCAGTTCTTC.